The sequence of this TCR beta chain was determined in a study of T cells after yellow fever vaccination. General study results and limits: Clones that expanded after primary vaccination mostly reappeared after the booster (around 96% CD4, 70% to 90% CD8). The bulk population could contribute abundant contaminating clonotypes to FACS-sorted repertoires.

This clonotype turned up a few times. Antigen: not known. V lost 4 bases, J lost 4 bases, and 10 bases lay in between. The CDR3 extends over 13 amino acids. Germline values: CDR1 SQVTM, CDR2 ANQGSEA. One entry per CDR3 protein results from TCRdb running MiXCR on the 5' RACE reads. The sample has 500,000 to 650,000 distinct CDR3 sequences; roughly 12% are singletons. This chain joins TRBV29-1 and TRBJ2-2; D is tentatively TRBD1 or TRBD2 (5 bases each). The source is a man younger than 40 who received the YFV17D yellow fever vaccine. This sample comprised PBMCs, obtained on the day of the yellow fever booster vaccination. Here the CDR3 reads CSVGGTFTGELFF. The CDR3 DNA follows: TGCAGCGTTGGTGGGACCTTCACCGGGGAGCTGTTTTTT.